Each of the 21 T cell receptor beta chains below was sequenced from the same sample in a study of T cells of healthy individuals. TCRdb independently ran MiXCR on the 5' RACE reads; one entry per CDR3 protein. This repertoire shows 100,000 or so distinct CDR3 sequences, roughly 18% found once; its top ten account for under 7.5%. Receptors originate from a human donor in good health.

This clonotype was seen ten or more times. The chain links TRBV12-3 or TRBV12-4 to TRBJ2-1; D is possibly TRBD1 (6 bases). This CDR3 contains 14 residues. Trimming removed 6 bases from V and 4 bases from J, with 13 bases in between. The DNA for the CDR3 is TGTGCCAGCAGCCACAGGGTCTCTTACAATGAGCAGTTCTTC. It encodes CASSHRVSYNEQFF.

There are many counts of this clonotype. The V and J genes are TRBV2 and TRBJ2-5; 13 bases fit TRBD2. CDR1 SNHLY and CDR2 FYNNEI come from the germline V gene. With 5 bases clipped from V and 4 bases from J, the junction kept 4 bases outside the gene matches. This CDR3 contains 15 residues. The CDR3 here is CASSSTSGGRETQYF. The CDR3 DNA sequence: TGTGCCAGCAGTTCGACTAGCGGGGGGCGAGAGACCCAGTACTTC.

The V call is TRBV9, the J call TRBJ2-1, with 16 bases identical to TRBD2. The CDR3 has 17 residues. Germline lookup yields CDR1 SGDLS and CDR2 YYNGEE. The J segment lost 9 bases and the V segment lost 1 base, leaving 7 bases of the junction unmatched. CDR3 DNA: TGTGCCAGCAGCGTATCTGGGACTAGCGGGAGGGCGAGTGAGCAGTTCTTC. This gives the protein CASSVSGTSGRASEQFF.

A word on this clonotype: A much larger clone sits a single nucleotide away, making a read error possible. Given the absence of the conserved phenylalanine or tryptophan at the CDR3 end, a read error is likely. The CDR3 nucleotides read TGTGCCAGCAGTTTCGGTACGGGGAGGATATCGGGGCAGCCCCAGCATTCT. Amino acid sequence: CASSFGTGRISGQPQHS. This chain uses TRBV12-3 or TRBV12-4 with TRBJ1-5, with unresolved D. V was clipped by 3 bases and J by 7 bases, with 22 bases between them. The CDR3 sequence is 17 residues long.

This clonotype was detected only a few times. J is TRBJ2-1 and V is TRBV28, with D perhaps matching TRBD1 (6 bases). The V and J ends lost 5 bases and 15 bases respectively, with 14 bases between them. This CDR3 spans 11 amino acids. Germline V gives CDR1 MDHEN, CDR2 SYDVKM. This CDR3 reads CASSPGQWAFF. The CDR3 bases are TGTGCCAGCAGTCCCGGACAGTGGGCGTTCTTC. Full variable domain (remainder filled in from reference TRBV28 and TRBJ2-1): DVKVTQSSRYLVKRTGEKVFLECVQDMDHENMFWYRQDPGLGLRLIYFSYDVKMKEKGDIPEGYSVSREKKERFSLILESASTNQTSMYLCASSPGQWAFFGPGTRLTVL.

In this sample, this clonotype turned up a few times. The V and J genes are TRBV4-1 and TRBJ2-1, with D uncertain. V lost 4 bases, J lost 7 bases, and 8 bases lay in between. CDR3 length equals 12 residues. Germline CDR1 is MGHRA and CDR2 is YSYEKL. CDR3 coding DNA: TGCGCCAGCAGCCCCGCTTGGAATGAGCAGTTCTTC. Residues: CASSPAWNEQFF.

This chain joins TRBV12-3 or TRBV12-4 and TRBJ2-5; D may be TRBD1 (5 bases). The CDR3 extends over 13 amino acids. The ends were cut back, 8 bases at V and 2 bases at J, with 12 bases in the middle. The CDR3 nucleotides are TGTGCCAGCGGGCCCCCAGGGCAAGAGACCCAGTACTTC. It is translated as CASGPPGQETQYF.

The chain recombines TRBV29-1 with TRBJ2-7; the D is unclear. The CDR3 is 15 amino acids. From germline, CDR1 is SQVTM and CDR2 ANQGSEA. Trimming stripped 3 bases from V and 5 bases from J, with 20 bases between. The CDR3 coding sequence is TGCAGCGTTGAGGAGTTTGACATAGACCCAAACGAGCAGTACTTC. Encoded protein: CSVEEFDIDPNEQYF.

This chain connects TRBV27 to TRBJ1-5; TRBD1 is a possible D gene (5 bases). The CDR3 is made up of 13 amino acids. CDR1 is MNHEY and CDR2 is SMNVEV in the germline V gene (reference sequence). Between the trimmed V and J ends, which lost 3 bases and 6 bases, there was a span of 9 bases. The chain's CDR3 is CASSFSGVQPQHF. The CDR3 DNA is TGTGCCAGCAGTTTTTCGGGGGTTCAGCCCCAGCATTTT.

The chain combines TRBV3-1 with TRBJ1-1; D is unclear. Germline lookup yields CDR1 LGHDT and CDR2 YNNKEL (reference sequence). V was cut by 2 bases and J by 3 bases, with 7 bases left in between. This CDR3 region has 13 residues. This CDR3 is CASSQRMDTEAFF. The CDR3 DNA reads TGTGCCAGCAGCCAACGGATGGACACTGAAGCTTTCTTT.

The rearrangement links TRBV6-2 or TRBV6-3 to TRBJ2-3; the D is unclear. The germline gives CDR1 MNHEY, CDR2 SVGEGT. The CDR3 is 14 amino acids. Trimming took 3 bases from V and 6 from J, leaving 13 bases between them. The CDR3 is CASSYGRAKDTQYF. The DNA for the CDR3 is TGTGCCAGCAGTTATGGACGTGCAAAGGATACGCAGTATTTT.

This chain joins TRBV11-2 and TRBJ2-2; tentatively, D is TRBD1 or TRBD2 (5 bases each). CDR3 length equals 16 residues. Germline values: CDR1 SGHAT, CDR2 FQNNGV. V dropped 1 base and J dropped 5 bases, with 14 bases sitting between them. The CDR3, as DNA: TGTGCCAGCAGCTTAGCTGAGGGGCTCGGGACCGGGGAGCTGTTTTTT. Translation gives CASSLAEGLGTGELFF.

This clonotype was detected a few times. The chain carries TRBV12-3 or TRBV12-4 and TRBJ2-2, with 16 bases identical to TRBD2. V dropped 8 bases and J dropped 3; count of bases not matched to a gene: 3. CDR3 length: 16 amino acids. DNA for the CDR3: TGTGCCAGCCGGGGACTAGCGGGAGGGGACACCGGGGAGCTGTTTTTT. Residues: CASRGLAGGDTGELFF.

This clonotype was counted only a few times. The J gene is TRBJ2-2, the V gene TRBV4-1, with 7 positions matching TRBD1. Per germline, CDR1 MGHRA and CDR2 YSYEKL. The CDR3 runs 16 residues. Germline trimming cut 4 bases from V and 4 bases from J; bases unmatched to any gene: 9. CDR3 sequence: CASSRRQGSGTGELFF. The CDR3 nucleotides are TGCGCCAGCAGCCGCCGACAGGGCTCCGGCACCGGGGAGCTGTTTTTT.

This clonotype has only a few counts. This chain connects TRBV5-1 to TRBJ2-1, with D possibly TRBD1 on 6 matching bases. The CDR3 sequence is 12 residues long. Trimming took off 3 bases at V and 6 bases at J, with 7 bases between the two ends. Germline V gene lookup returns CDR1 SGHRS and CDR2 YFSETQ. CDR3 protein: CASSSQGNEQFF. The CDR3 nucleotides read TGCGCCAGCAGCTCACAGGGCAATGAGCAGTTCTTC.

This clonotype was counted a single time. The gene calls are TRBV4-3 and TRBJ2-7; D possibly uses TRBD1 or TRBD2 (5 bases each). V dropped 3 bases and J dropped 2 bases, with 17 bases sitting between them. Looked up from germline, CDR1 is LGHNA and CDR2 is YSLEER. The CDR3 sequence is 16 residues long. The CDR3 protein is CASSQGHGTGTYEQYF. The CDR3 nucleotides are TGCGCCAGCAGCCAGGGGCACGGGACGGGTACCTACGAGCAGTACTTC.

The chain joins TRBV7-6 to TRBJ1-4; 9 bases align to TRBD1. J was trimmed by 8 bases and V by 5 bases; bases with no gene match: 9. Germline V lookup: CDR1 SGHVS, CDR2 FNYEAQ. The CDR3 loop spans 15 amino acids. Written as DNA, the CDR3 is TGTGCCAGCAGCCTCCGGACAGGGGACGGAGAAAAACTGTTTTTT. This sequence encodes CASSLRTGDGEKLFF.

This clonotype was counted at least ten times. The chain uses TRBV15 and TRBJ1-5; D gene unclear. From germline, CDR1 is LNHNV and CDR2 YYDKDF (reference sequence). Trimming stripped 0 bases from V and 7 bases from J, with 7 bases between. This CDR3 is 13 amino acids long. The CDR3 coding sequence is TGTGCCACCAGCAGAGATCGGGAGCAGCCCCAGCATTTT. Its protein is CATSRDREQPQHF.

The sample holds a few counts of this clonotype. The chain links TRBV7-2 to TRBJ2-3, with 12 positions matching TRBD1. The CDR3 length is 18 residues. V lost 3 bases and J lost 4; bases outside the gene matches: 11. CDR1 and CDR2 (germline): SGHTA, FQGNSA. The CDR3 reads CASSLGQGAIAHSDTQYF. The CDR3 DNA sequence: TGTGCCAGCAGCTTGGGACAGGGGGCGATTGCCCATTCAGATACGCAGTATTTT.

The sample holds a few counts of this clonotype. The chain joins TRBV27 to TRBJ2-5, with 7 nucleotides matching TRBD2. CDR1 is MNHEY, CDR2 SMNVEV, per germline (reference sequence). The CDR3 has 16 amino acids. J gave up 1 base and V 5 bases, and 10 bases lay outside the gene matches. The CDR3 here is CASSPVAGEPQETQYF. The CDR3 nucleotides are TGTGCCAGCAGTCCCGTCGCGGGGGAACCCCAAGAGACCCAGTACTTC.

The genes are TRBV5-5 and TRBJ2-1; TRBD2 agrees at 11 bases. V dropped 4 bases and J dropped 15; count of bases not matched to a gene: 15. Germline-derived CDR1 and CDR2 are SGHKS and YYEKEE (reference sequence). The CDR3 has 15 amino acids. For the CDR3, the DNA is TGTGCCAGCAGCCCACGACCGATTAGCGGGGGGGCATGGTTCTTC. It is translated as CASSPRPISGGAWFF. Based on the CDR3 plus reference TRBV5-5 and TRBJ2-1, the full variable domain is DAGVTQSPTHLIKTRGQQVTLRCSPISGHKSVSWYQQVLGQGPQFIFQYYEKEERGRGNFPDRFSARQFPNYSSELNVNALLLGDSALYLCASSPRPISGGAWFFGPGTRLTVL.